Shown below are 10 T cell receptor beta chains from a single sample sequenced in a study of beta chain features in type 1 diabetes. General study points: Type 1 diabetes patients had TCRB CDR3s that were shorter (moderately but significantly so) in all four CD4+ subsets.

For these receptors, no antigen is known. Sequencing targeted expressed TCRB transcripts, as all isolated RNA had been reverse transcribed. Only in-frame clones appear in the TCRdb table, and some are missing; sequencing was by immunoSEQ multiplex PCR. The data show 500,000 to 850,000 clones, over 11% seen once. Sequences were obtained from naive CD4+ T cells from blood. These receptors were collected from a man younger than 35 with type 1 diabetes.

This clone was picked up many times. This sequence joins TRBV14 and TRBJ2-1; 9 positions match TRBD1. Germline V lookup: CDR1 SGHDN, CDR2 FVKESK. Trimming took 1 base from V and 10 from J; bases not matched to a gene: 2. This CDR3 has 13 residues. The CDR3, as DNA: TGTGCCAGCAGCCAAGCGGGACAGGGAGAGCAGTTCTTC. Amino acids: CASSQAGQGEQFF.

This chain uses TRBV10-3 with TRBJ1-1; D not resolved. V shed 10 bases and J shed 0 bases, with 15 bases lying between them. Germline values: CDR1 ENHRY, CDR2 SYGVKD. This CDR3 is 14 amino acids long. The CDR3 here is CATGGLGLNTEAFF. The CDR3, as DNA: TGTGCCACCGGCGGACTCGGCCTGAACACTGAAGCTTTCTTT.

V gene TRBV9 combines with J gene TRBJ1-5, with 7 positions matching TRBD1. V dropped 3 bases and J dropped 1; count of bases not matched to a gene: 7. Per the germline V gene, CDR1 is SGDLS and CDR2 is YYNGEE. This CDR3 has 16 amino acids. In DNA form, the CDR3 reads TGTGCCAGCAGCGGGGAAGGACAGGCCAGCAATCAGCCCCAGCATTTT. Protein product: CASSGEGQASNQPQHF.

The chain is built from TRBV29-1 and TRBJ2-3; D perhaps matches TRBD2 (6 bases). Trimming removed 6 bases from V and 2 bases from J, with 12 bases in between. This CDR3 region has 13 residues. The germline V gene encodes CDR1 SQVTM and CDR2 ANQGSEA. CDR3 coding DNA: TGCAGCGTGGGACTTAACCCCACAGATACGCAGTATTTT. Its translation: CSVGLNPTDTQYF.

DNA of the CDR3: TGTGCCAGCACCGACCTGCCGGGAGGGACATACAATGAGCAGTTCTTC. Encoded protein: CASTDLPGGTYNEQFF. The chain carries TRBV11-2 and TRBJ2-1; 8 nucleotides agree with TRBD2. Germline-derived CDR1 and CDR2 are SGHAT and FQNNGV. The CDR3 is 16 residues long. J was trimmed by 4 bases and V by 7 bases; bases with no gene match: 12.

The genes are TRBV2 and TRBJ2-5; D remains unclear. Germline V gene sequence: CDR1 SNHLY, CDR2 FYNNEI. This CDR3 contains 14 residues. Trimming removed 0 bases from V and 8 bases from J, with 13 bases in between. The CDR3 is CASSEAAMSDTQYF. CDR3 coding DNA: TGTGCCAGCAGTGAAGCGGCGATGTCGGATACCCAGTACTTC.

A few counts support this clone. V is TRBV10-3 and J is TRBJ2-3; TRBD2 matches at 8 bases. V lost 4 bases to trimming and J lost 0 bases; unmatched junction nucleotides: 3. This CDR3 comprises 15 residues. The germline CDR1 and CDR2 sequences are ENHRY and SYGVKD. CDR3 DNA sequence: TGTGCCATCAGTGTGGCTAGCGGGAGCACAGATACGCAGTATTTT. This sequence encodes CAISVASGSTDTQYF.

This clone was detected a few times. This sequence joins TRBV28 and TRBJ1-2, with D perhaps TRBD1 (5 bases). V dropped 5 bases and J dropped 8 bases, with 15 bases sitting between them. Germline CDR1 is MDHEN and CDR2 is SYDVKM. The CDR3 contains 13 residues. CDR3 DNA: TGTGCCAGCAGTCAGGGCCCGGAGAGAGGCTACACCTTC. The encoded protein is CASSQGPERGYTF.

This clone was seen more than once but under ten times. V usage is TRBV30 and J usage is TRBJ1-1; D is uncertain. V was trimmed by 3 bases and J by 11 bases, leaving 10 bases between them. This CDR3 is built from 10 residues. Germline V gene lookup returns CDR1 GTSNPN and CDR2 SVGIG (reference sequence). The CDR3 region is CAWSPGTAFF. Written as DNA, the CDR3 is TGTGCCTGGAGCCCCGGAACTGCTTTCTTT.

The rearrangement joins TRBV6-6 to TRBJ1-6, with TRBD1 matching 9 bases. From germline, CDR1 is MNHNY and CDR2 SVGAGI (reference sequence). V was pared by 7 bases and J by 8 bases, with 3 bases of the junction left unmatched. The CDR3 totals 13 residues. CDR3 amino acids: CASNDRGYSPLHF. CDR3 in DNA: TGTGCCAGCAACGACAGGGGGTATTCACCCCTCCACTTT.